Following are 8 T cell receptor beta chains from one sample sequenced in a study of blood T cell repertoires in COVID-19. Using immunoSEQ multiplex PCR, the repertoire was profiled, and TCRdb retains in-frame clones only, with some absent. The sample carries about 190,000 clones, 75% to 90% recorded once. Material: peripheral blood. These receptors originate from a young man with acute or convalescent COVID-19.

The chain couples TRBV14 to TRBJ1-6, with 7 positions matching TRBD1. The trim removed 4 bases at V and 8 bases at J, leaving 2 bases unmatched. Germline V gives CDR1 SGHDN, CDR2 FVKESK. CDR3 length equals 13 residues. The CDR3 sequence is CASSRTGYSPLHF. The CDR3 DNA follows: TGTGCCAGCAGCCGGACAGGCTATTCACCCCTCCACTTT.

The chain employs TRBV7-8 and TRBJ1-6; D possibly corresponds to TRBD1 (5 bases). Trimming removed 7 bases from V and 8 bases from J, with 15 bases in between. CDR3 size: 14 residues. CDR1 is SGHVS and CDR2 is FQNEAQ in the germline V gene. CDR3 DNA: TGTGCCAGCACCCCGCGGGGGTTAGATTCACCCCTCCACTTT. Its protein product is CASTPRGLDSPLHF.

The rearrangement joins TRBV29-1 to TRBJ1-2; 7 bases match TRBD1. The CDR3 contains 14 residues. From germline, CDR1 is SQVTM and CDR2 ANQGSEA. V lost 5 bases, J lost 2 bases, and 8 bases stayed unmatched. CDR3 sequence reads: CSVTPGQRNYGYTF. The CDR3 DNA reads as TGCAGCGTTACTCCGGGACAGCGAAACTATGGCTACACCTTC.

The V gene is TRBV16, the J gene TRBJ1-4; TRBD1 matches at 8 bases. Germline assignment: CDR1 KGHSY and CDR2 FQNENV. V shed 2 bases, J shed 7 bases, and the junction held 3 bases outside the gene matches. The CDR3 contains 14 residues. As DNA, the CDR3 is TGTGCCAGCAGCCAAGGGACAGGAGGTGAAAAACTGTTTTTT. Its protein is CASSQGTGGEKLFF. Looking up the rest from reference TRBV16 and TRBJ1-4 gives the full variable domain: GEEVAQTPKHLVRGEGQKAKLYCAPIKGHSYVFWYQQVLKNEFKFLISFQNENVFDETGMPKERFSAKCLPNSPCSLEIQATKLEDSAVYFCASSQGTGGEKLFFGSGTQLSVL.

V usage is TRBV7-3 and J usage is TRBJ1-2; 8 bases map to TRBD1. V was pared by 2 bases and J by 2 bases, with 13 bases of the junction left unmatched. This CDR3 has 18 residues. Germline loops: CDR1 SGHTA, CDR2 FQGTGA. The CDR3 coding sequence is TGTGCCAGCAGCTTATACGGTCCGGGACAGGCATTAAACTATGGCTACACCTTC. Translated, it gives CASSLYGPGQALNYGYTF.

The genes are TRBV19 and TRBJ2-7, with 10 positions matching TRBD1. The trim removed 4 bases at V and 6 bases at J, leaving 9 bases unmatched. The CDR3 runs to 15 residues. CDR1 and CDR2 (germline): LNHDA, SQIVND (reference sequence). Written as DNA, the CDR3 is TGTGCCAGTAGTAGGCCCGGGACAGGGGCGGCCGAGCAGTACTTC. Its protein is CASSRPGTGAAEQYF.

This clone occurred many times. This chain joins TRBV11-2 and TRBJ2-3; no firm D call. The CDR3 length is 12 residues. The V and J ends lost 1 base and 9 bases respectively, with 8 bases between them. Germline CDR1 and CDR2: SGHAT and FQNNGV. The CDR3 region has the DNA TGTGCCAGCAGCTTAGCCGCACGGACGCAGTATTTT. Its translation: CASSLAARTQYF.

V gene TRBV10-2 combines with J gene TRBJ2-5; D is perhaps TRBD2 (6 bases). The V and J ends lost 1 base and 1 base respectively, with 10 bases between them. The V gene's germline CDR1 is WSHSY and CDR2 SAAADI. The CDR3 length is 15 residues. CDR3 in amino acids: CASSELGGPQETQYF. Here the CDR3 DNA reads TGCGCCAGCAGTGAGTTGGGGGGACCCCAAGAGACCCAGTACTTC.